The T cell receptor (beta chain) under discussion was sequenced for a study of CD8 T cells in ankylosing spondylitis. The germline V gene has CDR1 SGHDT and CDR2 YYEEEE. The CDR3 contains 15 residues. Trimming cost V 2 bases and J 3 bases, with 12 bases left between them. General study findings and limits: Before this, some motif variants had been reported in reactive arthritis synovial fluid and blood. Blood of patients with ankylosing spondylitis appeared to be characterized by a TCR beta motif of several highly homologous variants. Significantly higher representation of disease-linked clones was reported for matched ankylosing spondylitis synovial fluid.

There are a few counts of this clonotype. The antigen is not known. Molecular-barcoded quantitative 5'-RACE produced these TCR beta libraries. TCRdb processed the 5' RACE reads anew with MiXCR; each CDR3 protein has one entry. Here the sample spans fewer than 750,000 distinct CDR3 sequences, roughly 20% being singletons. The specimen was blood, either unsorted or a sorted T cell fraction (not recorded which). The TCR comes from a male donor with ankylosing spondylitis. The chain employs TRBV5-6 and TRBJ1-5; the D is unclear. CDR3 loop: CASSFGQNNNQPQHF. As DNA, the CDR3 is TGTGCCAGCAGCTTCGGTCAGAACAACAATCAGCCCCAGCATTTT.